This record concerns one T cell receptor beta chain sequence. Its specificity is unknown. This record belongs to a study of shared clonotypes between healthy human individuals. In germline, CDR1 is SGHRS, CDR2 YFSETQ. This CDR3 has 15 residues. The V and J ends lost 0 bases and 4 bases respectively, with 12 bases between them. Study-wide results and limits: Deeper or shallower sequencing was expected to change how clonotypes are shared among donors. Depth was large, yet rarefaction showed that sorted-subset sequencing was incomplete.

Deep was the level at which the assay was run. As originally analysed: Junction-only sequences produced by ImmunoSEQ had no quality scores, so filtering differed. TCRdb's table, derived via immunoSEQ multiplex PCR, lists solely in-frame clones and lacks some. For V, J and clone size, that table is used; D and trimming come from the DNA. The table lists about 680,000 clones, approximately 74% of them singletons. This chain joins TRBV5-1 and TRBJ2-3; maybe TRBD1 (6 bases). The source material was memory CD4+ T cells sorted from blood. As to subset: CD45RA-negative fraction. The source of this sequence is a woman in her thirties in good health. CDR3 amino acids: CASSLGTGLSDTQYF. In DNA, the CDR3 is TGCGCCAGCAGCTTGGGTACAGGGCTCTCAGATACGCAGTATTTT.